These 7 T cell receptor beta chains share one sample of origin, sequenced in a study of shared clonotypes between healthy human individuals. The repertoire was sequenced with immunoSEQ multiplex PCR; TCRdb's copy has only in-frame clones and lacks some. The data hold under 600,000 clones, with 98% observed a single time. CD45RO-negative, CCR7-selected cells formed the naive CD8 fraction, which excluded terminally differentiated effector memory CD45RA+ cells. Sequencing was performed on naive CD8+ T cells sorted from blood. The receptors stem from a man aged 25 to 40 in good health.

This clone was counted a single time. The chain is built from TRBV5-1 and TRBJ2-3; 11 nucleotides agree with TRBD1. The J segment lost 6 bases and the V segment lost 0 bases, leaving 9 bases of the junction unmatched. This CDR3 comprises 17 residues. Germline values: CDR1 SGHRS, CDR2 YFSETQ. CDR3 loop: CASSLDPRDRGTDTQYF. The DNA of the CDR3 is TGCGCCAGCAGCTTGGACCCCCGGGACAGGGGGACCGATACGCAGTATTTT.

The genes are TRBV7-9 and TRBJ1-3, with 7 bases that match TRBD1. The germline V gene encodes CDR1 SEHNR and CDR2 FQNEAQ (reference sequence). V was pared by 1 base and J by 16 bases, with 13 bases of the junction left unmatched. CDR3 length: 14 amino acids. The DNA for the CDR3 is TGTGCCAGCAGCTTAGTTGACAGGGATGTCCTCTTGTATTTT. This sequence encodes CASSLVDRDVLLYF.

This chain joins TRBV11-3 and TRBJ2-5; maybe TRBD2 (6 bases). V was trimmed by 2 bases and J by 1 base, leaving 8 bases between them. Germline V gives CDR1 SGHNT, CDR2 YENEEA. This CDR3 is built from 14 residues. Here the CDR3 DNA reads TGTGCCAGCAGCTTAAATAGCGGCCAAGAGACCCAGTACTTC. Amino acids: CASSLNSGQETQYF.

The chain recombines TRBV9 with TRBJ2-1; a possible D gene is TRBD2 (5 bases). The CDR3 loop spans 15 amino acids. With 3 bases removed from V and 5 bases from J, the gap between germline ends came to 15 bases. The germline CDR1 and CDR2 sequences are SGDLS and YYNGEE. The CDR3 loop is CASSGGLPLDNEQFF. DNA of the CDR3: TGTGCCAGCAGCGGAGGACTGCCCCTAGACAATGAGCAGTTCTTC.

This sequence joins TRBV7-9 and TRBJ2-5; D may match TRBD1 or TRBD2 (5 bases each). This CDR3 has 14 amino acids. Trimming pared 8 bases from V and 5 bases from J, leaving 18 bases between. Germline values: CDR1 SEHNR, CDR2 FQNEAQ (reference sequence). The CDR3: CASATGTGAETQYF. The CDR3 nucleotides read TGTGCCAGCGCGACCGGGACGGGCGCGGAGACCCAGTACTTC.

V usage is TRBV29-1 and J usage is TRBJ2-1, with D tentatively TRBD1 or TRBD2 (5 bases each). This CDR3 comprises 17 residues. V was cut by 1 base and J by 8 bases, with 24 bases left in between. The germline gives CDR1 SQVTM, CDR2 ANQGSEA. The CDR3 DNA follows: TGCAGCGTTGAAGGCGACGTACGGGACGGCGCTTGGCATGAGCAGTTCTTC. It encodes CSVEGDVRDGAWHEQFF.

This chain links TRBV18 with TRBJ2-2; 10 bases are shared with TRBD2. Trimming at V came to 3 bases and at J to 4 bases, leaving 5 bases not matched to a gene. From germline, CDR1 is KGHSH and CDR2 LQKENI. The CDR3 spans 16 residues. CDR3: CASSPGGLAITGELFF. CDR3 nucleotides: TGTGCCAGCTCACCTGGGGGACTAGCGATCACCGGGGAGCTGTTTTTT. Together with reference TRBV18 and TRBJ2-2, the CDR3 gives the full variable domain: NAGVMQNPRHLVRRRGQEARLRCSPMKGHSHVYWYRQLPEEGLKFMVYLQKENIIDESGMPKERFSAEFPKEGPSILRIQQVVRGDSAAYFCASSPGGLAITGELFFGEGSRLTVL.